The T cell receptor (beta chain) under discussion was sequenced for a study of Graves' ophthalmopathy and Graves' hyperthyroidism. This clonotype was detected ten times or more. V shed 3 bases and J 6 bases; nucleotides not matched to a gene: 6. The CDR3 has 13 residues. The germline V gene encodes CDR1 SQVTM and CDR2 ANQGSEA. The study amplified TCR beta CDR3 regions using RNA transcripts. First-round RT-PCR employed HTBI primers, with a second-round multiplex PCR after it. TCRdb processed the multiplex PCR reads anew with MiXCR; each CDR3 protein has one entry. The sample yields hundreds of thousands of distinct CDR3 sequences, roughly 41% seen once. Ophthalmopathy donors were characterized by moderate-to-severe activity, CAS of at least 3, NOSPECS of at least 4, and duration under 3 months. Diagnosis used clinical symptoms, serum thyroxine, TRAb, thyroid ultrasound and orbital computed tomography.

This TCR derives from an adult man with Graves' ophthalmopathy. The V and J genes are TRBV29-1 and TRBJ1-1; TRBD1 matches at 8 bases. The sequenced sample was peripheral blood. CDR3: CSVEFGQGSEAFF. The CDR3 DNA reads as TGCAGCGTTGAGTTTGGACAGGGTTCTGAAGCTTTCTTT.